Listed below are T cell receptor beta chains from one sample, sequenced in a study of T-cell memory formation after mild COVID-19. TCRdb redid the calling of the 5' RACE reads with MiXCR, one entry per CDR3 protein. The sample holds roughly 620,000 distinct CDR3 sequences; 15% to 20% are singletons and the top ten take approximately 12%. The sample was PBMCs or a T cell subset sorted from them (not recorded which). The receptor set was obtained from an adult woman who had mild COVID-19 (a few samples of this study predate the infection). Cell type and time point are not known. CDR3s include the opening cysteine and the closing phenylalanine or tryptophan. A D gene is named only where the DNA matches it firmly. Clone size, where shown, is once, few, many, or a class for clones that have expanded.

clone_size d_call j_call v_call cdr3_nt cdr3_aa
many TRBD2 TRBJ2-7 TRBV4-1 TGCGCCAGCAGCCTTCTAGCGGGGGCCTACGAGCAGTACTTC CASSLLAGAYEQYF
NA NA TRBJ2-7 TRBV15 TGTGCCACCAGCACCCCCTCGAGTCCCTCCTACGAGCAGTACTTC CATSTPSSPSYEQYF
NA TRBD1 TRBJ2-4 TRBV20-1 TGCAGTGCTAGTGGGCAGGGGGCAAACATTCAGTACTTC CSASGQGANIQYF
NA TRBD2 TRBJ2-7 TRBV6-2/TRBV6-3 TGTGCCAGCAGATCCCCTTCTAGCGGGAGGATACAGGAGCAGTACTTC CASRSPSSGRIQEQYF
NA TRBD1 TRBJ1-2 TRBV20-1 TGCAGTGCTAAGGACAGGGCTAACTATGGCTACACCTTC CSAKDRANYGYTF
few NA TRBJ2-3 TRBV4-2 TGTGCCAGCAGCCAAGCCCCTCCTAGCGTCACAGATACGCAGTATTTT CASSQAPPSVTDTQYF
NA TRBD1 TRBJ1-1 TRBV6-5 TGTGCCAGCAGTTCCGCCGGGACAGGGGGTCGGGCGGAAGCTTTCTTT CASSSAGTGGRAEAFF
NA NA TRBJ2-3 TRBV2 TGTGCCAGCAGTGAACTCTCGTTCACAGATACGCAGTATTTT CASSELSFTDTQYF
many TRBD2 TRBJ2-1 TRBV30 TGTGCCTGGAGCGAACTAGCGGTCGAGCAGTTCTTC CAWSELAVEQFF
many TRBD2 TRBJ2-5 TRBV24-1 TGTGCCACCAGTGATTTGGAAGCGGGAGTTCCAGAGACCCAGTACTTC CATSDLEAGVPETQYF
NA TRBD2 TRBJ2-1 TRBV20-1 TGCAGTGCTAGACAGCGGGGGGACTCCTACAATGAGCAGTTCTTC CSARQRGDSYNEQFF
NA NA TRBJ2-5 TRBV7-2 TGTGCCAGCAGCCGGGGGCGGGCTTTTCAAGAGACCCAGTACTTC CASSRGRAFQETQYF
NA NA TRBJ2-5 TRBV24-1 TGTGCCACCAGTGGATTCGGATATGGGGGGAGCTCCAAAGAGACCCAGTACTTC CATSGFGYGGSSKETQYF
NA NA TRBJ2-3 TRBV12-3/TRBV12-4 TGTGCCAGCAGTTTACAGGGCAGGGTTGGGGGCACAGATACGCAGTATTTT CASSLQGRVGGTDTQYF
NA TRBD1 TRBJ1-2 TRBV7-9 TGTGCCAGCAGCACGCCCGGGACAGGGGGCGCAGCCAATGGCTACACCTTC CASSTPGTGGAANGYTF
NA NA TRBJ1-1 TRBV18 TGTGCCAGCTCACCAGGGTGGGTTGGGGCTTTCTTT CASSPGWVGAFF
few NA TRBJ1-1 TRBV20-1 TGCAGTGCTCCGAGTCCGGTCAATCGGGAAGCTTTCTTT CSAPSPVNREAFF
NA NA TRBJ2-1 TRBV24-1 TGTGCCACCAGTGGACAGACTGGGAACTCCTACAATGAGCAGTTCTTC CATSGQTGNSYNEQFF
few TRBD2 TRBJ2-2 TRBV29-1 TGCAGCGTTTCCGGACTAGCGGGAGGAGCGGGGAACACCGGGGAGCTGTTTTTT CSVSGLAGGAGNTGELFF
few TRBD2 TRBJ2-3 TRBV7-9 TGTGCCAGCAGCAGCCCGGGCGGGAGGGCCAAAGATACGCAGTATTTT CASSSPGGRAKDTQYF
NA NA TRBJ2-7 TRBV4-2 TGTGCCAGCGAGGACAGAGATACCTACGAGCAGTACTTC CASEDRDTYEQYF
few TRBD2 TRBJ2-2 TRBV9 TGTGCCAGCAGCAAGGGAGGGGACACCGGGGAGCTGTTTTTT CASSKGGDTGELFF
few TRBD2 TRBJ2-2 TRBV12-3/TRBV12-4 TGTGCCAGCAGCCCCAGCGGGAGTGGCACCGGGGAGCTGTTTTTT CASSPSGSGTGELFF
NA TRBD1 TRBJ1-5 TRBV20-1 TGCAGTGCTCAGGGGGGACAGGACTCCCAGCCCCAGCATTTT CSAQGGQDSQPQHF
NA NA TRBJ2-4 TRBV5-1 TGCGCCACCGCAGATGAGGACGGACTGGTGAACTTC CATADEDGLVNF
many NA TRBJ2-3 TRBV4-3 TGCGCCAGCAGCCAAGCTTATTCAGATACGCAGTATTTT CASSQAYSDTQYF
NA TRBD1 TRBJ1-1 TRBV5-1 TGCGCCAGCAGTAAGGGACAGGGAACTGAAGCTTTCTTT CASSKGQGTEAFF
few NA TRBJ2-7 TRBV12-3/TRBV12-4 TGTGCCAGCACCCCGGTCGGGGCGCACTACGAGCAGTACTTC CASTPVGAHYEQYF
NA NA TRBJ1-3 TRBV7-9 TGTGCCAGCAGCGCCCCTAACAAGTCTGGAAACACCATATATTTT CASSAPNKSGNTIYF
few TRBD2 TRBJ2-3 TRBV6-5 TGTGCCAGCAGTTACTCGAAACTAGCGGGAGTACCAGATACGCAGTATTTT CASSYSKLAGVPDTQYF
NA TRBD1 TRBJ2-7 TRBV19 TGTGCCAGTAGTATGGCCGGGACAGTTTACGAGCAGTACTTC CASSMAGTVYEQYF
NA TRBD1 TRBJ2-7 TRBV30 TGTGCCTGGGCTACCGGGACAGGGGTCGAGCAGTACTTC CAWATGTGVEQYF
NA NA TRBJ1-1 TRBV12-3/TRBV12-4 TGTGCCAGCAGTCGCCTACAGTACGAGAACACTGAAGCTTTCTTT CASSRLQYENTEAFF
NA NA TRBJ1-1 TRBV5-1 TGCGCCAGCAGCTTGGAGTTCGTGAGAGGGACTGAAGCTTTCTTT CASSLEFVRGTEAFF
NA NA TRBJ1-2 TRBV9 TGTGCCAGCAGCCCTTCTACGGGGGGGGTCTATAGCTACACCTTC CASSPSTGGVYSYTF
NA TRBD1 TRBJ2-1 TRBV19 TGTGCCACCTCCGCCGGGACAGGGTACAATGAGCAGTTCTTC CATSAGTGYNEQFF
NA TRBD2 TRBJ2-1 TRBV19 TGTGCCAGTAGTCGACTAGCGGGAGTTGCTGAGCAGTTCTTC CASSRLAGVAEQFF
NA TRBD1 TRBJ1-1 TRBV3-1 TGTGCCAGCAGCCAATCCCCCCCAGGGGGCTTTACTGAAGCTTTCTTT CASSQSPPGGFTEAFF
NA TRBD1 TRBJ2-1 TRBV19 TGTGCCAGTAGTATGGATACAGGGGTCGCCTACAATGAGCAGTTCTTC CASSMDTGVAYNEQFF
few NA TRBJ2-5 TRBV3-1 TGTGCCAGCAGCCCTCCGACTGGGGGAGAGACCCAGTACTTC CASSPPTGGETQYF
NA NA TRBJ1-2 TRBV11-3 TGTGCCAGCAGCTTAGACGAAGGCAGATACTCCTATGGCTACACCTTC CASSLDEGRYSYGYTF
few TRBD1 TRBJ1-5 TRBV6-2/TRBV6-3 TGTGCCAGCAGTACAGGGGTTAGCAATCAGCCCCAGCATTTT CASSTGVSNQPQHF
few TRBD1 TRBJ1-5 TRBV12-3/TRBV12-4 TGTGCCAGCAGTTTGGGACAGGGCCACGGCAATCAGCCCCAGCATTTT CASSLGQGHGNQPQHF
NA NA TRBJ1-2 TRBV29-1 TGCAGCGGGGGAGGGGGGAGCTATGGCTACACCTTC CSGGGGSYGYTF